One and the same sample provided the 2 T cell receptor beta chains below, sequenced in a study of blood T cell repertoires in COVID-19. Libraries were prepared by immunoSEQ multiplex PCR; TCRdb keeps only in-frame clonotypes and omits some of them. The sample has around 20,000 clones, around 83% seen once; the top ten hold around a sixth. Sequences were obtained from peripheral blood. The receptors originated from a man in his 70s with acute or convalescent COVID-19.

V and J are TRBV2 and TRBJ2-1, with 9 bases fitting TRBD1. The CDR3 is 13 amino acids. The germline CDR1 and CDR2 sequences are SNHLY and FYNNEI. The junction had 6 bases not matched to a gene; V was cut back by 7 bases and J by 8 bases. The CDR3 nucleotides read TGTGCCAGCAACGGACAGGGGAGAGATGAGCAGTTCTTC. Encoded protein: CASNGQGRDEQFF. Drawing the rest from reference TRBV2 and TRBJ2-1, the complete variable domain is EPEVTQTPSHQVTQMGQEVILRCVPISNHLYFYWYRQILGQKVEFLVSFYNNEISEKSEIFDDQFSVERPDGSNFTLKIRSTKLEDSAMYFCASNGQGRDEQFFGPGTRLTVL.

The J gene is TRBJ2-3, the V gene TRBV9; TRBD2 matches at 8 bases. CDR3 length: 13 amino acids. CDR1 and CDR2 (germline): SGDLS, YYNGEE. The J segment lost 4 bases and the V segment lost 7 bases, leaving 5 bases of the junction unmatched. The CDR3 spells CASGGTRADTQYF. The CDR3 region has the DNA TGTGCCAGCGGCGGGACTAGAGCAGATACGCAGTATTTT.